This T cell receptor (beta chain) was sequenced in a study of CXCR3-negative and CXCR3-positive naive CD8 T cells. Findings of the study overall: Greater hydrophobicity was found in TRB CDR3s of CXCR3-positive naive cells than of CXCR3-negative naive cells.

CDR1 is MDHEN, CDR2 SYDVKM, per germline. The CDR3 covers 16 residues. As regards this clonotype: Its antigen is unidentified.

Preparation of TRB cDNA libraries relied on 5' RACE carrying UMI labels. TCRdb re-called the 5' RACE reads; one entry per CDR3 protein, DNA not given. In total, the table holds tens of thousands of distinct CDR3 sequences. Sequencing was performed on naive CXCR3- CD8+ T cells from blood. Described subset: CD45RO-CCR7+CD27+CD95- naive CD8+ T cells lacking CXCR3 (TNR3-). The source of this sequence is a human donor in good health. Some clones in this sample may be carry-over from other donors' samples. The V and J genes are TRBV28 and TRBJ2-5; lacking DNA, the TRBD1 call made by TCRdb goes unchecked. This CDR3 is CASSLLRDSHQETQYF.